This T cell receptor beta chain is drawn from a study of CD8+CD57+ T cells in acquired aplastic anemia (dated by TCRdb to between 2018 and 2020). About the study as a whole: A mean of around 3.2 ug of DNA, ranging from about 0.17 to 30 ug, was extracted from sorted CD4+ and CD8+ cells.

Overall study results and their limits: No significant difference in CD8+ Simpson's diversity was found between patients and healthy controls (P=0.060). Around 28 CD8+ CDR3 sequences were found to be shared between patients and controls, but these sequences appeared to be highly expressed in patients and within the immunodominant clones of the patients.

The CDR3, cysteine through phenylalanine, is 12 amino acids long. Kept here is only the CDR3 DNA, which spans 36 bases and is read in frame from base 1. Between the V and J ends, shortened by 2 bases and 15 bases respectively, the junction contains 13 bases. From a lookup of the germline V gene, CDR1 and CDR2 are KGHDR and SFDVKD. Points on this clonotype: Its antigen is still unknown. No clone much larger than this one lies a single base away; base qualities are absent.

Genomic DNA served as template for TCR beta VDJ combination and CDR3 sequence profiling. TCR repertoire sequencing was run on an Illumina HiSeq 2000. In the paper's pipeline: Repertoire assessment relied on Simpson's diversity index, CDR3 size and DJ length profiles, and TRBV/TRBJ rearrangement plots. The most abundant DNA sequence in the deep sequencing data was taken as the immunodominant clone. CDR3 amino acid sequences were checked for sharing between subjects and were compared against published repertoires and the VDJdb database. In TCRdb, the public reads were trimmed at Q25 with fastp and aligned with MiXCR, with productive beta chains retained. Rows with a matching CDR3 protein are joined into one entry that keeps the most common DNA and genes. These V and J calls rely on TCRdb rather than the paper's analysis. The table for this sample lists under 200,000 distinct CDR3 sequences; around three fifths of them were counted only once. Around 46% of the sample comes from the top ten.

In the study, sorted CD4+ and CD8+ blood T cells from patients with severe aplastic anemia and from healthy subjects underwent deep sequencing of TCR repertoires. Ficoll-Paque density gradient centrifugation was used to isolate peripheral blood mononuclear cells. CD4+ and CD8+ T cells were sorted by FACS or magnetic beads before DNA extraction. The clonotype was recovered from a human donor with severe aplastic anemia or a healthy control (not recorded which). Recombination joined TRBV24-1 with TRBJ2-1; TRBD1 is possibly the D segment (6 matching bases). The source material was sorted CD4+, CD8+, or CD8+CD57+ T cells (not recorded which) from PBMCs. The sequence in DNA is TGTGCCACCAGTGATTCTACAGGGATCGCGTTCTTC. Translated, it reads CATSDSTGIAFF.